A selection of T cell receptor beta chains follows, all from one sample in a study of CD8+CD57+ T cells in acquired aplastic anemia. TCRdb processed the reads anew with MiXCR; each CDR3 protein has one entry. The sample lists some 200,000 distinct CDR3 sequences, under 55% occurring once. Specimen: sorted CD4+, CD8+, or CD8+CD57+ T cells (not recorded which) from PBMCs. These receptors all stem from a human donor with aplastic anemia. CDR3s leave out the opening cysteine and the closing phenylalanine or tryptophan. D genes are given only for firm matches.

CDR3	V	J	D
ASRSRETRNTEAF	TRBV7-3	TRBJ1-1	-
ATIPTGMNTEAF	TRBV15	TRBJ1-1	TRBD1
ASSPTTGGNSPLH	TRBV5-1	TRBJ1-6	-
ASSQELAGELF	TRBV6-6	TRBJ2-2	TRBD2
ASSFQGEGQPQH	TRBV5-1	TRBJ1-5	TRBD1
ASSELGRTSTKTDTQY	TRBV6-1	TRBJ2-3	-
ASSLRGGLATNEKLF	TRBV11-2	TRBJ1-4	-
ASKVGQTGFISNQPQH	TRBV2	TRBJ1-5	TRBD1
SASGVYEQY	TRBV20-1	TRBJ2-7	TRBD2
ASRGTGDYGYT	TRBV2	TRBJ1-2	TRBD1
ATHRFGTEAF	TRBV28	TRBJ1-1	-
ASAMGETQY	TRBV7-8	TRBJ2-5	-
ASSPRQGSNYGYT	TRBV9	TRBJ1-2	TRBD1
ATFRDGSPLH	TRBV6-1	TRBJ1-6	-
ASRSNTEPYGYT	TRBV5-1	TRBJ1-2	-
ASSRDRAADTQY	TRBV7-2	TRBJ2-3	TRBD1
ASSVHGQGSYEQY	TRBV2	TRBJ2-7	TRBD1
ASSVAKGQGNQPQH	TRBV9	TRBJ1-5	TRBD1
ASSERAGNQPQH	TRBV2	TRBJ1-5	-
ASSSSVSKGQGDGVD	TRBV7-9	TRBJ2-5	TRBD1
SASWGGEGYT	TRBV20-1	TRBJ1-2	-
ASSSQYEGHNEQF	TRBV5-4	TRBJ2-1	-
ASSLNQMNTEAF	TRBV7-6	TRBJ1-1	-
ASSSYRGGNSPLH	TRBV2	TRBJ1-6	TRBD1
ATSDNDSNYGYT	TRBV24-1	TRBJ1-2	-
ASSVGQYSYEQY	TRBV9	TRBJ2-7	-
ASSLSSTGAHEQY	TRBV7-9	TRBJ2-7	TRBD1
AISGGGNNQPQH	TRBV10-3	TRBJ1-5	-
ASSTQYGVRGYNEQF	TRBV9	TRBJ2-1	-
SALKPGERGPEQY	TRBV20-1	TRBJ2-7	TRBD2
ASSLEVNTEAF	TRBV11-1	TRBJ1-1	-
SADRGSYGYT	TRBV20-1	TRBJ1-2	TRBD1
SATTGRITETQY	TRBV20-1	TRBJ2-5	-
ASSDIDSQTKNIQY	TRBV10-3	TRBJ2-4	-
ASSVVGRQGWGTDTQY	TRBV7-3	TRBJ2-3	TRBD1
ASSHFTVSGNTIY	TRBV14	TRBJ1-3	-